A single sample gave rise to the 21 T cell receptor beta chains below, sequenced in a study of blood T cell repertoires in COVID-19. This table comes from immunoSEQ multiplex PCR, and its TCRdb copy is limited to in-frame clones, with some not included. Of about 69,000 clones listed, 85% to 90% are singletons. The sample was peripheral blood. The receptors shown here come from a man over 45 with acute or convalescent COVID-19.

This chain links TRBV6-6 with TRBJ1-1; TRBD1 aligns across 7 bases. J lost 1 base, V lost 4 bases, and 6 bases had no gene match. The CDR3 runs to 15 residues. Germline V lookup: CDR1 MNHNY, CDR2 SVGAGI (reference sequence). The CDR3 region has the DNA TGTGCCAGCAGTTCGGGACAGCCCCAGAACACTGAAGCTTTCTTT. This translates into CASSSGQPQNTEAFF.

V is TRBV27 and J is TRBJ2-1; D possibly corresponds to TRBD1 (6 bases). The CDR3 consists of 14 residues. Deletions cut 3 bases from V and 5 bases from J, with 11 bases between. CDR1 MNHEY and CDR2 SMNVEV come from the germline V gene (reference sequence). The CDR3 DNA reads as TGTGCCAGCAGTTTTTTAAACAGGGACAATGAGCAGTTCTTC. Translating it yields CASSFLNRDNEQFF.

The gene calls are TRBV2 and TRBJ2-3, with 11 bases fitting TRBD2. This CDR3 comprises 16 residues. Germline values: CDR1 SNHLY, CDR2 FYNNEI. The ends lost 6 bases at V and 3 bases at J; junction bases unmatched: 8. CDR3 in amino acids: CASRSSSGRTTDTQYF. The DNA for the CDR3 is TGTGCCAGCAGGAGCTCTAGCGGGAGGACGACAGATACGCAGTATTTT.

The gene calls are TRBV18 and TRBJ1-6; D possibly corresponds to TRBD1 (6 bases). This CDR3 contains 15 residues. Looked up from germline, CDR1 is KGHSH and CDR2 is LQKENI. The V and J ends lost 5 bases and 5 bases respectively, with 13 bases between them. The CDR3 DNA sequence: TGTGCCAGCTCATCAAACAGGGTTGATAATTCACCCCTCCACTTT. Translated: CASSSNRVDNSPLHF.

In its sample, this clone was seen a few times. This chain joins TRBV5-1 and TRBJ2-7; D uncertain. This CDR3 is 14 amino acids long. Germline V gene lookup returns CDR1 SGHRS and CDR2 YFSETQ. The V end was cut by 0 bases, the J end by 2 bases, with 9 bases between. CDR3 in DNA: TGCGCCAGCAGCTTGGTGGCGGAAGCCTACGAGCAGTACTTC. This codes for CASSLVAEAYEQYF.

The rearrangement uses TRBV29-1 and TRBJ2-1, with TRBD2 matching over 8 bases. V lost 7 bases, J lost 10 bases, and 15 bases stayed unmatched. The germline V gene encodes CDR1 SQVTM and CDR2 ANQGSEA. CDR3 size: 14 residues. CDR3 in amino acids: CSGTLGLGFNEQFF. The DNA of the CDR3 is TGCAGCGGGACGTTGGGACTAGGATTCAACGAGCAGTTCTTC.

In its sample, this clone was seen once. This sequence joins TRBV4-2 and TRBJ2-5; TRBD2 aligns across 14 bases. Germline V lookup: CDR1 LGHNA, CDR2 YNFKEQ. The CDR3 has 17 amino acids. Trimming at V came to 1 base and at J to 6 bases, leaving 7 bases not matched to a gene. This CDR3 is CASSQAGLAGGRKTQYF. The CDR3 nucleotides read TGTGCCAGCAGCCAAGCTGGACTAGCGGGAGGCCGGAAGACCCAGTACTTC.

The chain employs TRBV4-1 and TRBJ2-2; TRBD2 agrees at 10 bases. CDR3 length: 16 residues. After removal of 7 bases from V and 5 bases from J, the junction contained 10 bases not matched to a gene. Germline values: CDR1 MGHRA, CDR2 YSYEKL. The DNA of the CDR3 is TGCGCCAGCACTCTCCGCGCTAGCGGGAGTACCGGGGAGCTGTTTTTT. It translates to CASTLRASGSTGELFF.

This chain links TRBV6-5 with TRBJ2-7; 13 bases are shared with TRBD2. This CDR3 contains 14 residues. CDR1 MNHEY and CDR2 SVGAGI come from the germline V gene. Unmatched junction bases numbered 5, after V lost 6 bases and J lost 6 bases. CDR3 loop: CASRGLAGVFEQYF. The CDR3 region has the DNA TGTGCCAGCAGAGGACTAGCGGGAGTCTTCGAGCAGTACTTC.

The chain couples TRBV19 to TRBJ2-7; TRBD2 agrees at 9 bases. This CDR3 has 14 amino acids. Trimming cost V 7 bases and J 3 bases; bases outside gene matches: 7. Germline assignment: CDR1 LNHDA and CDR2 SQIVND (reference sequence). The CDR3, as DNA: TGTGCCAGTACGGCCGGGACTAGCAACTACGAGCAGTACTTC. This translates into CASTAGTSNYEQYF.

The chain couples TRBV7-2 to TRBJ2-1, with TRBD2 matching 15 bases. Per the germline V gene, CDR1 is SGHTA and CDR2 is FQGNSA. CDR3 length: 17 amino acids. Unmatched junction bases numbered 14, after V lost 5 bases and J lost 12 bases. CDR3 amino acids: CASSPVGLAGGLTGQFF. The CDR3 DNA is TGTGCCAGCAGCCCGGTGGGACTAGCGGGAGGTCTAACCGGGCAGTTCTTC.

The V call is TRBV7-9, the J call TRBJ2-5; the match to TRBD2 covers 7 bases. The CDR3 runs to 15 residues. CDR1 and CDR2 from the germline V gene are SEHNR and FQNEAQ (reference sequence). With V trimmed by 5 bases and J by 4 bases, 10 bases remained unmatched. CDR3 coding DNA: TGTGCCAGCAGCCGAGCCGGGACTACCGTAGAGACCCAGTACTTC. Protein sequence: CASSRAGTTVETQYF.

This chain uses TRBV18 with TRBJ1-1; 7 nucleotides line up with TRBD1. This CDR3 spans 16 amino acids. Germline CDR1 reads KGHSH; CDR2 reads LQKENI. Trimming cost V 2 bases and J 4 bases; bases outside gene matches: 10. This CDR3 is CASSPRDSGGFTEAFF. The DNA for the CDR3 is TGTGCCAGCTCACCAAGGGACAGTGGTGGTTTCACTGAAGCTTTCTTT.

The V call is TRBV7-2, the J call TRBJ1-1, with TRBD1 matching 8 bases. The CDR3 is made up of 13 amino acids. From germline, CDR1 is SGHTA and CDR2 FQGNSA. V trimming: 4 bases; J trimming: 5 bases; junction bases outside the gene matches: 3. Here the CDR3 DNA reads TGTGCCAGCAGCTACCGACAGGGGACTGAAGCTTTCTTT. Protein: CASSYRQGTEAFF. Full variable domain (missing parts from reference TRBV7-2 and TRBJ1-1): GAGVSQSPSNKVTEKGKDVELRCDPISGHTALYWYRQSLGQGLEFLIYFQGNSAPDKSGLPSDRFSAERTGGSVSTLTIQRTQQEDSAVYLCASSYRQGTEAFFGQGTRLTVV.

The chain recombines TRBV7-2 with TRBJ2-1, with TRBD2 matching over 9 bases. The J segment lost 8 bases and the V segment lost 1 base, leaving 9 bases of the junction unmatched. The CDR3 has 16 amino acids. Germline V lookup: CDR1 SGHTA, CDR2 FQGNSA. The CDR3 bases are TGTGCCAGCAGCTTAGTTCGGGCTAGCGGGATCCATGAGCAGTTCTTC. Translating gives CASSLVRASGIHEQFF.

The chain employs TRBV12-3 or TRBV12-4 and TRBJ1-1; 8 nucleotides agree with TRBD1. The V and J ends lost 10 bases and 0 bases, in that order; junction bases with no gene match: 4. This CDR3 comprises 13 residues. The CDR3 loop reads CATRGQVNTEAFF. The CDR3 DNA sequence: TGTGCCACCCGGGGACAGGTGAACACTGAAGCTTTCTTT.

V gene TRBV5-1 combines with J gene TRBJ1-1; 7 bases match TRBD1. The CDR3 spans 17 residues. J was trimmed by 0 bases and V by 1 base; bases with no gene match: 9. Germline CDR1 SGHRS, CDR2 YFSETQ. Here the CDR3 reads CASSLLPGTAMNTEAFF. In nucleotides, the CDR3 is TGCGCCAGCAGCTTGTTGCCTGGGACAGCAATGAACACTGAAGCTTTCTTT. The variable domain in full, completed from reference TRBV5-1 and TRBJ1-1, reads KAGVTQTPRYLIKTRGQQVTLSCSPISGHRSVSWYQQTPGQGLQFLFEYFSETQRNKGNFPGRFSGRQFSNSRSEMNVSTLELGDSALYLCASSLLPGTAMNTEAFFGQGTRLTVV.

The chain couples TRBV27 to TRBJ1-6, with TRBD1 as a possible D gene (6 bases). The length of the CDR3 is 14 residues. Germline lookup yields CDR1 MNHEY and CDR2 SMNVEV (reference sequence). Trimming removed 2 bases at V and 7 bases at J, with 9 bases between. DNA of the CDR3: TGTGCCAGCAGTTTACAGGGGACAAATTCACCCCTCCACTTT. Translation: CASSLQGTNSPLHF.

The rearrangement links TRBV27 to TRBJ2-1, with D perhaps matching TRBD1 (5 bases). The germline V gene has CDR1 MNHEY and CDR2 SMNVEV (reference sequence). There are 14 residues in the CDR3. V gave up 8 bases and J gave up 4 bases, with 15 bases separating them. CDR3 DNA sequence: TGTGCCAGCGCAAGAGAAGACAGATACAATGAGCAGTTCTTC. As protein: CASAREDRYNEQFF.

The rearrangement uses TRBV10-3 and TRBJ2-2; tentatively, D is TRBD2 (6 bases). This CDR3 is built from 16 residues. Trimming stripped 0 bases from V and 5 bases from J, with 13 bases between. Germline CDR1 is ENHRY and CDR2 is SYGVKD. As DNA, the CDR3 is TGTGCCATCAGTGAGTCCATAGGAGGGGCAACCGGGGAGCTGTTTTTT. Its translation is CAISESIGGATGELFF.

The V call is TRBV29-1, the J call TRBJ2-3; perhaps TRBD1 as D (6 bases). The CDR3 loop spans 14 amino acids. Germline assignment: CDR1 SQVTM and CDR2 ANQGSEA. Trimming took off 7 bases at V and 0 bases at J, with 14 bases between the two ends. The CDR3 DNA sequence: TGCAGCGCCAAGACGGACAGAAGCACAGATACGCAGTATTTT. Amino acid sequence: CSAKTDRSTDTQYF.